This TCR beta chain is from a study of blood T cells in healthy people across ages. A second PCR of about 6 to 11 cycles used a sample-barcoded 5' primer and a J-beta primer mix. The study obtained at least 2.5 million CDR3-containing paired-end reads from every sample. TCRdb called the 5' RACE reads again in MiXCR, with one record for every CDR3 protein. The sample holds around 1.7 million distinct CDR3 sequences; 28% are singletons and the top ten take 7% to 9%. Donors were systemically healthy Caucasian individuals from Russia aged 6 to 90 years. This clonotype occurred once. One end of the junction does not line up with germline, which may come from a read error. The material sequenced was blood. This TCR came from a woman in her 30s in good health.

CDR3 nucleotides: TGTCCCAGCAGCTCCGATGGCGGCTATGGCTACACCTTC. Translating it yields CPSSSDGGYGYTF. The chain carries TRBV7-9 and TRBJ1-2; D uncertain. The CDR3 is 13 residues long. Germline values: CDR1 SEHNR, CDR2 FQNEAQ (reference sequence).